This T cell receptor (beta chain) came from a study of T-cell memory formation after mild COVID-19. Study in general: Across donors, TCR clusters were largely donor specific. Study-level results: Certain responding clones were present in pre-infection memory, suggesting participation of cross-reactive memory. Day 15 to 85 contractors were CD4/CD8 balanced; later expanders leaned CD4+.

This clonotype occurred many times. Antigen unknown. CDR1 and CDR2 from the germline V gene are MNHEY and SVGAGI. This CDR3 has 15 amino acids. Losses at the gene ends were 5 bases for V and 6 bases for J; bases not matched to a gene: 10. Each CDR3 protein gets one entry after TCRdb re-called the 5' RACE reads with MiXCR. The table records around 300,000 distinct CDR3 sequences, roughly 15% of them present only once. The chain carries TRBV6-5 and TRBJ2-1; 7 nucleotides agree with TRBD1. This TCR came from a young man who had mild COVID-19 (a few samples of this study predate the infection). Cell type and time point are not known. Sequenced sample: PBMCs or a T cell subset sorted from them (not recorded which). The CDR3 DNA is TGTGCCAGCAGTGATTGGAGACAGGGTGGCAATGAGCAGTTCTTC. Translated: CASSDWRQGGNEQFF.